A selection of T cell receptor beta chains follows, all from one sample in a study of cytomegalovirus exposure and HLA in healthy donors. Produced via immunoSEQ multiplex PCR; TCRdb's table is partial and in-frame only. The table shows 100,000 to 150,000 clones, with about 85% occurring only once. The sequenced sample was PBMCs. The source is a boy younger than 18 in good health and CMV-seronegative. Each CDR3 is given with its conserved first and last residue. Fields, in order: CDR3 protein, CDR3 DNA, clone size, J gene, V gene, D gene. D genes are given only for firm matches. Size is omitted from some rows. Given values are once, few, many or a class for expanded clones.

CDR3 protein: CASSPGQGTSPLHF
CDR3 DNA: TGTGCCAGCAGCCCGGGACAGGGGACATCACCCCTCCACTTT
clone size: -
J gene: TRBJ1-6
V gene: TRBV7-2
D gene: TRBD1

CDR3 protein: CASSPRSGQGSTGNTIYF
CDR3 DNA: TGTGCCAGCTCACCACGGAGTGGACAGGGGTCTACTGGAAACACCATATATTTT
clone size: -
J gene: TRBJ1-3
V gene: TRBV18
D gene: TRBD1

CDR3 protein: CASSAASGGSYEQYF
CDR3 DNA: TGTGCCAGCAGCGCCGCTAGCGGGGGTTCCTACGAGCAGTACTTC
clone size: -
J gene: TRBJ2-7
V gene: TRBV11-2
D gene: TRBD2

CDR3 protein: CASSVEVVNTEAFF
CDR3 DNA: TGTGCCAGCAGTGTAGAGGTTGTGAACACTGAAGCTTTCTTT
clone size: -
J gene: TRBJ1-1
V gene: TRBV2
D gene: -

CDR3 protein: CASSGDRVGPLHF
CDR3 DNA: TGTGCCAGCAGTGGCGACAGGGTAGGACCCCTCCACTTT
clone size: once
J gene: TRBJ1-6
V gene: TRBV7-2
D gene: TRBD1

CDR3 protein: CASSAGTGDGEQYF
CDR3 DNA: TGTGCCAGCAGTGCGGGGACAGGGGACGGGGAGCAGTACTTC
clone size: once
J gene: TRBJ2-7
V gene: TRBV2
D gene: TRBD1

CDR3 protein: CARGGSHYGYTF
CDR3 DNA: TGTGCCAGGGGGGGTAGCCACTATGGCTACACCTTC
clone size: -
J gene: TRBJ1-2
V gene: TRBV6-1
D gene: -

CDR3 protein: CASSQPGQLQETQYF
CDR3 DNA: TGTGCCAGCAGTCAACCGGGACAACTTCAAGAGACCCAGTACTTC
clone size: -
J gene: TRBJ2-5
V gene: TRBV25-1
D gene: -

CDR3 protein: CATSRDRNNEKLFF
CDR3 DNA: TGTGCCACCAGCAGAGACAGAAATAATGAAAAACTGTTTTTT
clone size: once
J gene: TRBJ1-4
V gene: TRBV15
D gene: -

CDR3 protein: CAWSSTPQGQVYGYTF
CDR3 DNA: TGTGCCTGGAGTTCAACCCCGCAGGGGCAGGTCTATGGCTACACCTTC
clone size: -
J gene: TRBJ1-2
V gene: TRBV30
D gene: -

CDR3 protein: CASSQAGIGGYTF
CDR3 DNA: TGTGCCAGCAGCCAAGCAGGGATTGGTGGCTACACCTTC
clone size: -
J gene: TRBJ1-2
V gene: TRBV4-2
D gene: -

CDR3 protein: CASSQIRGAEAFF
CDR3 DNA: TGTGCCAGCAGTCAAATTCGGGGGGCTGAAGCTTTCTTT
clone size: -
J gene: TRBJ1-1
V gene: TRBV6-1
D gene: -

CDR3 protein: CAISPRGAGGTEGQPQHF
CDR3 DNA: TGTGCCATCAGCCCCCGTGGAGCAGGGGGGACCGAAGGCCAGCCCCAGCATTTT
clone size: -
J gene: TRBJ1-5
V gene: TRBV10-3
D gene: TRBD1

CDR3 protein: CASSQEQGDYGYTF
CDR3 DNA: TGTGCCAGCAGCCAAGAGCAGGGGGACTATGGCTACACCTTC
clone size: few
J gene: TRBJ1-2
V gene: TRBV4-2
D gene: TRBD1

CDR3 protein: CASSVMTGGMGTGELFF
CDR3 DNA: TGTGCCAGCAGCGTAATGACAGGGGGTATGGGCACCGGGGAGCTGTTTTTT
clone size: -
J gene: TRBJ2-2
V gene: TRBV9
D gene: TRBD1

CDR3 protein: CASSQTTPSTDTQYF
CDR3 DNA: TGTGCCAGCAGCCAAACTACACCTTCCACAGATACGCAGTATTTT
clone size: -
J gene: TRBJ2-3
V gene: TRBV13
D gene: -

CDR3 protein: CASSVVGHGRYNEQFF
CDR3 DNA: TGTGCCAGCAGCGTAGTTGGACACGGAAGGTACAATGAGCAGTTCTTC
clone size: -
J gene: TRBJ2-1
V gene: TRBV9
D gene: -

CDR3 protein: CASSLDTGGSLLFF
CDR3 DNA: TGTGCCAGTAGTTTGGACACAGGGGGGAGCCTGCTGTTTTTT
clone size: -
J gene: TRBJ1-4
V gene: TRBV19
D gene: TRBD1

CDR3 protein: CASSEPAETGWNEQFF
CDR3 DNA: TGTGCCAGCAGTGAACCAGCTGAGACAGGGTGGAATGAGCAGTTCTTC
clone size: -
J gene: TRBJ2-1
V gene: TRBV2
D gene: TRBD1

CDR3 protein: CASSVGPGPVAGPWEQYF
CDR3 DNA: TGTGCCAGCAGCGTAGGGCCAGGACCGGTGGCAGGGCCTTGGGAGCAGTACTTC
clone size: -
J gene: TRBJ2-7
V gene: TRBV9
D gene: -

CDR3 protein: CSVVDRDYGYTF
CDR3 DNA: TGCAGCGTTGTCGACAGGGACTATGGCTACACCTTC
clone size: -
J gene: TRBJ1-2
V gene: TRBV29-1
D gene: TRBD1

CDR3 protein: CASSGPAGVVADTQYF
CDR3 DNA: TGTGCCAGCAGTGGTCCGGCAGGGGTGGTCGCAGATACGCAGTATTTT
clone size: -
J gene: TRBJ2-3
V gene: TRBV25-1
D gene: -

CDR3 protein: CASSFPSTDTQYF
CDR3 DNA: TGTGCCAGCAGCTTTCCTAGCACAGATACGCAGTATTTT
clone size: few
J gene: TRBJ2-3
V gene: TRBV7-9
D gene: -

CDR3 protein: CASRETGVETQYF
CDR3 DNA: TGTGCCAGCAGGGAAACAGGGGTCGAGACCCAGTACTTC
clone size: -
J gene: TRBJ2-5
V gene: TRBV6-1
D gene: TRBD1

CDR3 protein: CVNWGGGFADEQYF
CDR3 DNA: TGTGTAAATTGGGGGGGAGGCTTCGCGGACGAGCAGTACTTC
clone size: -
J gene: TRBJ2-7
V gene: TRBV6-1
D gene: TRBD2

CDR3 protein: CASSSWRVNTEAFF
CDR3 DNA: TGTGCCAGTAGTAGCTGGAGGGTAAACACTGAAGCTTTCTTT
clone size: -
J gene: TRBJ1-1
V gene: TRBV19
D gene: -

CDR3 protein: CASRSAGSPRYEQYF
CDR3 DNA: TGTGCCAGCAGGTCGGCAGGGTCTCCGAGATACGAGCAGTACTTC
clone size: -
J gene: TRBJ2-7
V gene: TRBV11-2
D gene: -

CDR3 protein: CASSFPLAGGAGETQYF
CDR3 DNA: TGTGCCAGCAGCTTTCCACTAGCGGGAGGGGCCGGTGAGACCCAGTACTTC
clone size: -
J gene: TRBJ2-5
V gene: TRBV7-6
D gene: TRBD2

CDR3 protein: CASSKQGALSDTQYF
CDR3 DNA: TGTGCCAGCAGTAAACAGGGGGCCCTTAGCGATACGCAGTATTTT
clone size: -
J gene: TRBJ2-3
V gene: TRBV25-1
D gene: TRBD1

CDR3 protein: CASSLYYQGRGSTDTQYF
CDR3 DNA: TGTGCCAGCAGTTTATACTATCAGGGCAGGGGAAGCACAGATACGCAGTATTTT
clone size: few
J gene: TRBJ2-3
V gene: TRBV28
D gene: -

CDR3 protein: CASSFTGTQYGYTF
CDR3 DNA: TGTGCCAGCAGCTTTACCGGGACTCAATATGGCTACACCTTC
clone size: -
J gene: TRBJ1-2
V gene: TRBV7-2
D gene: -

CDR3 protein: CASSGSVGQGEYEQYF
CDR3 DNA: TGTGCCAGCAGCGGTTCCGTGGGACAGGGCGAATACGAGCAGTACTTC
clone size: -
J gene: TRBJ2-7
V gene: TRBV2
D gene: TRBD1

CDR3 protein: CASSLATGEKLFF
CDR3 DNA: TGTGCCAGCAGCCTAGCTACAGGAGAAAAACTGTTTTTT
clone size: few
J gene: TRBJ1-4
V gene: TRBV7-2
D gene: -

CDR3 protein: CASSLLALAQNEQYF
CDR3 DNA: TGTGCCAGCAGCTTACTCGCCCTAGCCCAGAACGAGCAGTACTTC
clone size: -
J gene: TRBJ2-7
V gene: TRBV7-9
D gene: -

CDR3 protein: CASSDDRVGNQPQHF
CDR3 DNA: TGTGCCAGCAGCGATGACAGGGTGGGCAATCAGCCCCAGCATTTT
clone size: -
J gene: TRBJ1-5
V gene: TRBV2
D gene: TRBD1

CDR3 protein: CAWSQGQDYGYTF
CDR3 DNA: TGTGCCTGGAGCCAAGGACAGGACTATGGCTACACCTTC
clone size: -
J gene: TRBJ1-2
V gene: TRBV30
D gene: TRBD1

CDR3 protein: CSVLGGYIQYF
CDR3 DNA: TGCAGCGTTCTCGGGGGGTACATTCAGTACTTC
clone size: -
J gene: TRBJ2-4
V gene: TRBV29-1
D gene: TRBD2

CDR3 protein: CASSSAGFQPQETQYF
CDR3 DNA: TGTGCCAGCAGCTCGGCAGGCTTTCAACCGCAAGAGACCCAGTACTTC
clone size: -
J gene: TRBJ2-5
V gene: TRBV7-9
D gene: -

CDR3 protein: CASGTPNTNYGYTF
CDR3 DNA: TGTGCCAGCGGGACACCTAATACTAACTATGGCTACACCTTC
clone size: -
J gene: TRBJ1-2
V gene: TRBV7-8
D gene: -

CDR3 protein: CSVTGQGDGETQYF
CDR3 DNA: TGCAGCGTTACGGGACAGGGAGACGGGGAGACCCAGTACTTC
clone size: -
J gene: TRBJ2-5
V gene: TRBV29-1
D gene: TRBD1

CDR3 protein: CASKTDANTGELFF
CDR3 DNA: TGTGCCAGCAAGACAGACGCGAACACCGGGGAGCTGTTTTTT
clone size: -
J gene: TRBJ2-2
V gene: TRBV6-6
D gene: -

CDR3 protein: CASSEKTGYGTGELFF
CDR3 DNA: TGTGCCAGCAGCGAAAAAACAGGGTACGGCACCGGGGAGCTGTTTTTT
clone size: -
J gene: TRBJ2-2
V gene: TRBV7-9
D gene: -

CDR3 protein: CASSSSGSWSDTQYF
CDR3 DNA: TGTGCCAGCAGCTCTAGCGGGAGTTGGTCAGATACGCAGTATTTT
clone size: -
J gene: TRBJ2-3
V gene: TRBV7-3
D gene: TRBD2

CDR3 protein: CASSPDGGSFFSAYEQYF
CDR3 DNA: TGTGCCAGCAGCCCGGACGGGGGTTCTTTTTTCTCAGCTTACGAGCAGTACTTC
clone size: few
J gene: TRBJ2-7
V gene: TRBV7-2
D gene: -

CDR3 protein: CSVDRRAKPEAFF
CDR3 DNA: TGCAGCGTGGACAGGAGGGCTAAACCTGAAGCTTTCTTT
clone size: -
J gene: TRBJ1-1
V gene: TRBV29-1
D gene: TRBD1

CDR3 protein: CASRPGGSGNEKLFF
CDR3 DNA: TGCGCCAGCAGACCAGGGGGTTCGGGGAATGAAAAACTGTTTTTT
clone size: -
J gene: TRBJ1-4
V gene: TRBV5-1
D gene: TRBD1

CDR3 protein: CASSSRQPNEKLFF
CDR3 DNA: TGTGCCAGCAGCTCTCGACAGCCTAATGAAAAACTGTTTTTT
clone size: -
J gene: TRBJ1-4
V gene: TRBV7-2
D gene: -

CDR3 protein: CASSLGGLAGVRAKNIQYF
CDR3 DNA: TGTGCCAGCAGCTTGGGGGGGCTAGCGGGGGTTCGAGCCAAAAACATTCAGTACTTC
clone size: once
J gene: TRBJ2-4
V gene: TRBV5-6
D gene: TRBD2

CDR3 protein: CASSLVGQGADTQYF
CDR3 DNA: TGTGCCAGCAGCTTGGTGGGACAGGGGGCCGATACGCAGTATTTT
clone size: -
J gene: TRBJ2-3
V gene: TRBV5-6
D gene: TRBD1

CDR3 protein: CASSLGIGTSSYEQYF
CDR3 DNA: TGTGCCAGCAGCTTAGGGATCGGGACTTCTTCCTACGAGCAGTACTTC
clone size: -
J gene: TRBJ2-7
V gene: TRBV7-2
D gene: -

CDR3 protein: CASSEAGGMAYEQYF
CDR3 DNA: TGTGCCAGCAGTGAAGCTGGGGGGATGGCCTACGAGCAGTACTTC
clone size: -
J gene: TRBJ2-7
V gene: TRBV6-1
D gene: -

CDR3 protein: CASSPPGQGTSEQYF
CDR3 DNA: TGTGCCAGCAGTCCCCCGGGACAGGGTACCTCCGAGCAGTACTTC
clone size: -
J gene: TRBJ2-7
V gene: TRBV2
D gene: TRBD1

CDR3 protein: CASSFQGTRESTDTQYF
CDR3 DNA: TGTGCCAGCAGCTTCCAAGGGACTAGAGAAAGTACAGATACGCAGTATTTT
clone size: few
J gene: TRBJ2-3
V gene: TRBV7-2
D gene: TRBD2

CDR3 protein: CASSPLNTGAVTTEAFF
CDR3 DNA: TGTGCCAGCAGTCCTCTAAACACAGGGGCCGTCACCACTGAAGCTTTCTTT
clone size: -
J gene: TRBJ1-1
V gene: TRBV27
D gene: TRBD1

CDR3 protein: CASSLNWSENYGYTF
CDR3 DNA: TGTGCCAGCAGCTTAAATTGGTCTGAGAACTATGGCTACACCTTC
clone size: -
J gene: TRBJ1-2
V gene: TRBV11-2
D gene: -